The 23 T cell receptor beta chains presented below share a single source sample, sequenced in a study of T-cell reconstitution after alpha-beta-depleted transplantation in children. It was with unique molecular identifiers that the TCRbeta library was prepared. TCRdb re-analysed the PCR reads in MiXCR, keeping a single row per CDR3 protein. Of approximately 400,000 distinct CDR3 sequences in the sample, approximately 10% were seen once. The sample in question was PBMCs from the stem cell graft donor, obtained from the stem cell graft. The receptor set was obtained from a human donor who donated a stem cell graft to a child with acute myeloid leukemia.

This clonotype was counted between two and nine times. The V gene is TRBV5-1, the J gene TRBJ2-2; D uncertain. Germline loops: CDR1 SGHRS, CDR2 YFSETQ. The CDR3 has 14 amino acids. V was trimmed by 0 bases and J by 6 bases, leaving 9 bases between them. The CDR3: CASSLGSGAGELFF. CDR3 sequence (DNA): TGCGCCAGCAGCTTGGGCTCAGGAGCCGGGGAGCTGTTTTTT.

This clonotype occurred a few times. The genes are TRBV12-3 or TRBV12-4 and TRBJ2-3, with 15 positions matching TRBD2. With 3 bases clipped from V and 5 bases from J, the junction kept 9 bases outside the gene matches. The CDR3 is made up of 18 amino acids. Here the CDR3 reads CASSFGLAGGSRGDTQYF. Written as DNA, the CDR3 is TGTGCCAGCAGTTTCGGACTAGCGGGAGGGAGTCGCGGAGATACGCAGTATTTT.

The V and J genes are TRBV6-2 or TRBV6-3 and TRBJ2-1; D unresolved. The CDR3 covers 12 residues. The germline gives CDR1 MNHEY, CDR2 SVGEGT. Trimming left V 6 bases short and J 6 bases short, with 9 bases between. CDR3 in DNA: TGTGCCAGCAGCTTACTCGGCAATGAGCAGTTCTTC. It yields the protein CASSLLGNEQFF.

This clonotype was recorded many times. This chain uses TRBV28 with TRBJ1-2; D is perhaps TRBD1 (5 bases). V gave up 2 bases and J gave up 7 bases, with 14 bases separating them. The CDR3 length is 14 residues. Germline V lookup: CDR1 MDHEN, CDR2 SYDVKM. Written as DNA, the CDR3 is TGTGCCAGCAGTTTAGGGGCAGGGAAGGGTGGCTACACCTTC. Protein: CASSLGAGKGGYTF.

V is TRBV20-1 and J is TRBJ2-7, with 12 bases matching TRBD1. The CDR3 is 15 residues long. Trimming cost V 6 bases and J 5 bases; bases outside gene matches: 11. Germline V CDR1 and CDR2: DFQATT, SNEGSKA (reference sequence). The CDR3 bases are TGCAGTGCCCCGCATATCGGGACAGGGGGCAACGAGCAGTACTTC. Translated, it gives CSAPHIGTGGNEQYF.

This sequence joins TRBV20-1 and TRBJ1-3, with 8 bases aligning to TRBD1. Looked up from germline, CDR1 is DFQATT and CDR2 is SNEGSKA (reference sequence). The CDR3 is made up of 15 amino acids. V trimming: 0 bases; J trimming: 2 bases; junction bases outside the gene matches: 3. The CDR3 region is CSARDPTGAGNTIYF. CDR3 nucleotide sequence: TGCAGTGCTAGAGATCCGACAGGGGCTGGAAACACCATATATTTT.

This clonotype was seen a handful of times. CDR3 bases: TGTGCCAGCAGCCCCGGGACTAGCAAATACAATGAGCAGTTCTTC. Protein sequence: CASSPGTSKYNEQFF. The gene calls are TRBV7-8 and TRBJ2-1; 9 bases map to TRBD2. The V and J ends lost 5 bases and 4 bases, in that order; junction bases with no gene match: 6. The CDR3 spans 15 residues. Germline assignment: CDR1 SGHVS and CDR2 FQNEAQ.

This clonotype was seen a handful of times. This chain links TRBV5-1 with TRBJ2-1, with 7 bases matching TRBD2. The germline V gene encodes CDR1 SGHRS and CDR2 YFSETQ. V lost 0 bases and J lost 9; bases outside the gene matches: 9. This CDR3 contains 15 residues. The CDR3 sequence is CASSLGAGDPGEQFF. The CDR3 DNA is TGCGCCAGCAGCTTGGGCGCGGGAGATCCCGGTGAGCAGTTCTTC.

The chain uses TRBV20-1 and TRBJ2-7; 7 bases are shared with TRBD2. With 3 bases clipped from V and 0 bases from J, the junction kept 5 bases outside the gene matches. CDR1 and CDR2 from the germline V gene are DFQATT and SNEGSKA (reference sequence). The CDR3 spans 14 residues. CDR3 coding DNA: TGCAGTGCTAGGGGGACTACTAACTCCTACGAGCAGTACTTC. As protein: CSARGTTNSYEQYF.

This rearrangement joins TRBV6-1 to TRBJ2-1; 7 bases agree with TRBD2. The CDR3 totals 14 residues. The germline gives CDR1 MNHNS, CDR2 SASEGT. V trimming: 6 bases; J trimming: 0 bases; junction bases outside the gene matches: 2. The CDR3 loop is CASRGGSSYNEQFF. In DNA form, the CDR3 reads TGTGCCAGCAGGGGCGGGAGCTCCTACAATGAGCAGTTCTTC.

In this sample, this clonotype turned up many times. This chain connects TRBV5-1 to TRBJ2-3; 10 nucleotides line up with TRBD2. The germline CDR1 and CDR2 sequences are SGHRS and YFSETQ. With 5 bases clipped from V and 0 bases from J, the junction kept 0 bases outside the gene matches. The CDR3 loop spans 14 amino acids. This CDR3 is CASRTSGSTDTQYF. The CDR3 DNA is TGCGCCAGCAGGACTAGCGGGAGCACAGATACGCAGTATTTT. Variable domain in full (rest from reference TRBV5-1 and TRBJ2-3): KAGVTQTPRYLIKTRGQQVTLSCSPISGHRSVSWYQQTPGQGLQFLFEYFSETQRNKGNFPGRFSGRQFSNSRSEMNVSTLELGDSALYLCASRTSGSTDTQYFGPGTRLTVL.

The table lists this clonotype with a few counts. The chain carries TRBV24-1 and TRBJ2-1; TRBD2 matches at 14 bases. The CDR3 is made up of 19 amino acids. After removal of 4 bases from V and 1 base from J, the junction contained 8 bases not matched to a gene. Germline CDR1 reads KGHDR; CDR2 reads SFDVKD. CDR3 sequence reads: CATSEAGTSGGISYNEQFF. CDR3 in DNA: TGTGCCACCAGTGAGGCCGGGACTAGCGGGGGAATTTCCTACAATGAGCAGTTCTTC.

This clonotype occurred many times. The rearrangement joins TRBV3-1 to TRBJ2-4; D is unresolved. The CDR3 runs 14 residues. V was trimmed by 2 bases and J by 0 bases, leaving 5 bases between them. CDR1 is LGHDT, CDR2 YNNKEL, per germline (reference sequence). The CDR3 coding sequence is TGTGCCAGCAGCCAAAAACTAGCCAAAAACATTCAGTACTTC. It specifies CASSQKLAKNIQYF.

The rearrangement links TRBV5-1 to TRBJ2-5; no clear D gene. The ends were cut back, 8 bases at V and 5 bases at J, with 7 bases in the middle. The CDR3 extends over 10 amino acids. Germline assignment: CDR1 SGHRS and CDR2 YFSETQ. The CDR3 region is CASAWETQYF. The CDR3, as DNA: TGCGCCAGTGCATGGGAGACCCAGTACTTC.

This clonotype came up a few times. The chain joins TRBV19 to TRBJ2-1; the D gene could be TRBD1 or TRBD2 (6 bases each). CDR3 size: 17 residues. The germline V gene has CDR1 LNHDA and CDR2 SQIVND (reference sequence). Between the trimmed V and J ends, which lost 7 bases and 3 bases, there was a span of 22 bases. CDR3 residues: CASTGPSWGAHYNEQFF. In DNA form, the CDR3 reads TGTGCCAGTACTGGTCCGAGTTGGGGGGCGCACTACAATGAGCAGTTCTTC.

This clonotype has only a few counts. V usage is TRBV10-2 and J usage is TRBJ2-4; D assignment may be TRBD1 or TRBD2 (5 bases each). V was cut by 2 bases and J by 7 bases, with 6 bases left in between. Germline CDR1 reads WSHSY; CDR2 reads SAAADI. This CDR3 contains 12 residues. CDR3 in DNA: TGCGCCAGCAGTGAGGGGGGTAACATTCAGTACTTC. Translated, it gives CASSEGGNIQYF.

This clonotype was counted a few times. V gene TRBV5-1 combines with J gene TRBJ2-3; either TRBD1 or TRBD2 may supply D (6 bases each). This CDR3 is 16 amino acids long. Trimming took off 0 bases at V and 3 bases at J, with 14 bases between the two ends. Germline CDR1 reads SGHRS; CDR2 reads YFSETQ. The CDR3 coding sequence is TGCGCCAGCAGCTTGGATTATGGGGGGCTGACAGATACGCAGTATTTT. It translates to CASSLDYGGLTDTQYF.

This clonotype came up a few times. The genes are TRBV9 and TRBJ2-3; 12 positions match TRBD2. This CDR3 has 16 amino acids. Germline CDR1 reads SGDLS; CDR2 reads YYNGEE. V dropped 4 bases and J dropped 2; count of bases not matched to a gene: 5. For the CDR3, the DNA is TGTGCCAGCAGCACTAGACTAGCGGGGGACACAGATACGCAGTATTTT. Amino acids: CASSTRLAGDTDTQYF. Using reference TRBV9 and TRBJ2-3 for the parts outside the CDR3, the full variable domain is DSGVTQTPKHLITATGQRVTLRCSPRSGDLSVYWYQQSLDQGLQFLIQYYNGEERAKGNILERFSAQQFPDLHSELNLSSLELGDSALYFCASSTRLAGDTDTQYFGPGTRLTVL.

This clonotype was detected only a few times. The genes are TRBV9 and TRBJ2-2; D may be TRBD1 (7 bases). Germline V gene data show CDR1 as SGDLS and CDR2 as YYNGEE. Trimming cost V 5 bases and J 7 bases, with 15 bases left between them. The CDR3 is 14 amino acids. The CDR3 is CASRRDSGLGELFF. The CDR3 DNA reads TGTGCCAGCAGGCGGGACAGTGGTCTCGGGGAGCTGTTTTTT.

The sample holds a few counts of this clonotype. The V gene is TRBV10-3, the J gene TRBJ2-5; 10 nucleotides match TRBD1. The germline gives CDR1 ENHRY, CDR2 SYGVKD. With 8 bases clipped from V and 5 bases from J, the junction kept 5 bases outside the gene matches. The CDR3 totals 13 residues. CDR3 sequence (DNA): TGTGCCATCCGCGACAGGGGGCTCGAGACCCAGTACTTC. Translating gives CAIRDRGLETQYF.

CDR3 DNA: TGTGCCAGCAGACGTACAGGGGGGACGAACACCGGGGAGCTGTTTTTT. This gives the protein CASRRTGGTNTGELFF. The chain carries TRBV7-2 and TRBJ2-2; 8 nucleotides line up with TRBD1. Germline loops: CDR1 SGHTA, CDR2 FQGNSA. V trimming: 6 bases; J trimming: 0 bases; junction bases outside the gene matches: 6. The length of the CDR3 is 16 residues.

This chain joins TRBV3-1 and TRBJ1-6; D is uncertain. The CDR3 loop spans 15 amino acids. V gave up 0 bases and J gave up 8 bases, with 11 bases separating them. Germline V lookup: CDR1 LGHDT, CDR2 YNNKEL (reference sequence). CDR3 DNA: TGTGCCAGCAGCCAAGAAGGAGGGTTATATTCACCCCTCCACTTT. This encodes CASSQEGGLYSPLHF.

This clonotype has ten or more counts. V is TRBV4-2 and J is TRBJ2-1, with 7 bases matching TRBD2. The J segment lost 5 bases and the V segment lost 4 bases, leaving 8 bases of the junction unmatched. Per the germline V gene, CDR1 is LGHNA and CDR2 is YNFKEQ. The CDR3 extends over 15 amino acids. CDR3 in DNA: TGTGCCAGCAGCCCCATTATTGGGGGGGACAATGAGCAGTTCTTC. As protein: CASSPIIGGDNEQFF.